This T cell receptor beta chain comes out of a study of human T cells and chemical hapten exposure. Looking at the study overall: It was small differences in pooled library volume that mainly caused per-sample TCR yields to vary. Study-level findings and limits: Counts of TCRs expanded at PT1 correlated positively with patch test score. DPC sensitization produced no change in TCRs with frequency above 1 in 1000.

MiXCR, run by TCRdb on the RACE reads, gives a single entry per CDR3 protein. The data hold about 260,000 distinct CDR3 sequences, with about 8.1% observed a single time. Comments on this clonotype: The antigen remains unidentified.

As to time point: pre-sensitization, week 0. Treatment noted: therapeutic diphenylcyclopropenone sensitization with weekly scalp DPC. Patch tests were applied only after blood draws. The TCR sequence derives from a woman in her thirties or forties with alopecia areata. Some clones in this sample may be carry-over from other donors' samples. The sample was whole blood, taken in connection with sensitization to the hapten diphenylcyclopropenone (DPC).

CDR3 protein: CASSQDANDYGYTF. CDR3 sequence (DNA): TGTGCCAGCAGCCAAGATGCCAATGACTATGGCTACACCTTC. The genes are TRBV4-2 and TRBJ1-2; D unresolved. With 0 bases removed from V and 3 bases from J, the gap between germline ends came to 8 bases. The CDR3 totals 14 residues. Germline lookup yields CDR1 LGHNA and CDR2 YNFKEQ.